These 13 T cell receptor beta chains share one sample of origin, sequenced in a study of blood T cell repertoires in COVID-19. The repertoire was sequenced with immunoSEQ multiplex PCR; TCRdb's copy has only in-frame clones and lacks some. The repertoire holds tens of thousands of clones, with 75% to 95% as singletons. The source material was peripheral blood. Receptor source: a woman older than 75 with acute or convalescent COVID-19.

V gene TRBV29-1 combines with J gene TRBJ2-1, with TRBD1 matching 8 bases. The V gene end was trimmed by 3 bases and the J gene end by 0 bases; junction bases not matched to a gene: 4. CDR1 and CDR2 from the germline V gene are SQVTM and ANQGSEA. The CDR3 totals 15 residues. The CDR3 loop reads CSVDRGRASYNEQFF. CDR3 nucleotide sequence: TGCAGCGTTGACAGGGGGCGGGCCTCCTACAATGAGCAGTTCTTC.

This clone has a handful of counts. Here the CDR3 reads CASSLGNPRDFSYEQYF. The CDR3 bases are TGTGCCAGCAGCTTGGGTAATCCCCGGGATTTCTCCTACGAGCAGTACTTC. The V gene is TRBV5-4, the J gene TRBJ2-7; D perhaps matches TRBD2 (5 bases). This CDR3 region has 17 residues. Germline CDR1 reads SGHNT; CDR2 reads YYREEE (reference sequence). V was trimmed by 0 bases and J by 0 bases, leaving 16 bases between them.

The chain is built from TRBV28 and TRBJ2-5, with 7 bases aligning to TRBD2. Germline-derived CDR1 and CDR2 are MDHEN and SYDVKM. The CDR3 has 15 amino acids. Losses at the gene ends were 1 base for V and 4 bases for J; bases not matched to a gene: 6. The CDR3 DNA follows: TGTGCCAGCAGTTTATCTGGGAGGGGAAGAGAGACCCAGTACTTC. This encodes CASSLSGRGRETQYF.

The chain links TRBV7-2 to TRBJ1-4; 9 nucleotides line up with TRBD1. CDR1 and CDR2 (germline): SGHTA, FQGNSA. V shed 5 bases, J shed 8 bases, and the junction held 6 bases outside the gene matches. The CDR3 has 14 residues. CDR3 DNA sequence: TGTGCCAGCAGCACTGGACAGGGGCGGGAAAAACTGTTTTTT. This gives the protein CASSTGQGREKLFF.

The chain carries TRBV12-5 and TRBJ1-5; D might be TRBD1 (5 bases). There are 14 residues in the CDR3. Germline CDR1 and CDR2: LGHNT and FRNRAP. V lost 4 bases and J lost 5, with 12 bases in between. CDR3 region: CASGSGEGYQPQHF. The DNA for the CDR3 is TGTGCTAGTGGTTCGGGGGAGGGCTATCAGCCCCAGCATTTT. The full variable domain, rest sourced from reference TRBV12-5 and TRBJ1-5, is DARVTQTPRHKVTEMGQEVTMRCQPILGHNTVFWYRQTMMQGLELLAYFRNRAPLDDSGMPKDRFSAEMPDATLATLKIQPSEPRDSAVYFCASGSGEGYQPQHFGDGTRLSIL.

J is TRBJ2-3 and V is TRBV5-6; D call uncertain. Germline V CDR1 and CDR2: SGHDT, YYEEEE. The V gene lost 1 base and the J gene lost 5 bases, with 11 bases spanning the gap. The CDR3 extends over 14 amino acids. This chain's CDR3 is CASSLLLGIDTQYF. The CDR3 DNA is TGTGCCAGCAGCTTGCTGCTAGGCATAGATACGCAGTATTTT.

The chain carries TRBV7-8 and TRBJ1-2; D gene unclear. The CDR3 has 13 amino acids. Germline values: CDR1 SGHVS, CDR2 FQNEAQ. The V end was cut by 2 bases, the J end by 8 bases, with 12 bases between. As DNA, the CDR3 is TGTGCCAGCAGCTTAAATCCCCAGGCGGGCTACACCTTC. Its protein is CASSLNPQAGYTF. Based on the CDR3 plus reference TRBV7-8 and TRBJ1-2, the full variable domain is GAGVSQSPRYKVAKRGQDVALRCDPISGHVSLFWYQQALGQGPEFLTYFQNEAQLDKSGLPSDRFFAERPEGSVSTLKIQRTQQEDSAVYLCASSLNPQAGYTFGSGTRLTVV.

This chain links TRBV4-1 with TRBJ2-2; the D gene is possibly TRBD2 (6 bases). Trimming cost V 0 bases and J 5 bases, with 19 bases left between them. This CDR3 region has 18 residues. Germline lookup yields CDR1 MGHRA and CDR2 YSYEKL. The CDR3 DNA follows: TGCGCCAGCAGCCAAGATAATGGGGCGGGAATGGGGACCGGGGAGCTGTTTTTT. Its protein product is CASSQDNGAGMGTGELFF.

This clone was seen a handful of times. The chain recombines TRBV28 with TRBJ2-1; 7 bases are a match to TRBD1. CDR3 length equals 14 residues. Germline-derived CDR1 and CDR2 are MDHEN and SYDVKM. V gave up 6 bases and J gave up 2 bases; unmatched junction bases: 4. CDR3 residues: CASSLTGTYNEQFF. The DNA of the CDR3 is TGTGCCAGCAGCCTGACAGGGACCTACAATGAGCAGTTCTTC.

The chain links TRBV4-2 to TRBJ1-6, with 8 bases matching TRBD1. This CDR3 is built from 15 residues. Germline trimming cut 1 base from V and 9 bases from J; bases unmatched to any gene: 5. Germline values: CDR1 LGHNA, CDR2 YNFKEQ. The CDR3 loop reads CASSQGDRGGSPLHF. In nucleotides, the CDR3 is TGTGCCAGCAGCCAAGGAGACAGGGGCGGTTCACCCCTCCACTTT.

The V call is TRBV7-9, the J call TRBJ2-3, with 9 positions matching TRBD1. Unmatched junction bases numbered 6, after V lost 5 bases and J lost 3 bases. This CDR3 contains 15 residues. CDR1 is SEHNR, CDR2 FQNEAQ, per germline (reference sequence). CDR3 nucleotide sequence: TGTGCCAGCAGCCGCGGGGGACAGGGAACAGATACGCAGTATTTT. As protein: CASSRGGQGTDTQYF.

V and J are TRBV12-3 or TRBV12-4 and TRBJ2-7, with D unresolved. This CDR3 contains 13 residues. Trimming pared 1 base from V and 0 bases from J, leaving 4 bases between. The CDR3 reads CASSLGSSYEQYF. DNA for the CDR3: TGTGCCAGCAGTTTAGGGAGCTCCTACGAGCAGTACTTC.

The chain is built from TRBV19 and TRBJ2-2; 9 nucleotides line up with TRBD1. This CDR3 contains 18 residues. Per the germline V gene, CDR1 is LNHDA and CDR2 is SQIVND (reference sequence). Trimming cost V 2 bases and J 1 base; bases outside gene matches: 8. The CDR3: CASSIRGQGEKNTGELFF. For the CDR3, the DNA is TGTGCCAGTAGTATAAGGGGACAGGGAGAGAAGAACACCGGGGAGCTGTTTTTT.